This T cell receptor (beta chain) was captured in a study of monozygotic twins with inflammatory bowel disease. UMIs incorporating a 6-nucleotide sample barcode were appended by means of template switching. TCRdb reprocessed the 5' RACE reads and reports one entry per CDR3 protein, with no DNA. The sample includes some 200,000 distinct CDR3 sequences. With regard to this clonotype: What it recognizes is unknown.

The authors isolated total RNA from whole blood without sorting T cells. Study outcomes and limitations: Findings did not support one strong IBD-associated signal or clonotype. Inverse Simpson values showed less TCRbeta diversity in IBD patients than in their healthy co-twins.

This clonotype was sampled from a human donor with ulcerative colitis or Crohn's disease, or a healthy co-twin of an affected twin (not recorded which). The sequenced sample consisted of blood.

The chain's CDR3 is CAIRGEGETQYF. The chain uses TRBV10-3 and TRBJ2-5; the TCRdb D gene call, TRBD1, has no DNA to confirm it. This CDR3 has 12 amino acids. Germline lookup yields CDR1 ENHRY and CDR2 SYGVKD.